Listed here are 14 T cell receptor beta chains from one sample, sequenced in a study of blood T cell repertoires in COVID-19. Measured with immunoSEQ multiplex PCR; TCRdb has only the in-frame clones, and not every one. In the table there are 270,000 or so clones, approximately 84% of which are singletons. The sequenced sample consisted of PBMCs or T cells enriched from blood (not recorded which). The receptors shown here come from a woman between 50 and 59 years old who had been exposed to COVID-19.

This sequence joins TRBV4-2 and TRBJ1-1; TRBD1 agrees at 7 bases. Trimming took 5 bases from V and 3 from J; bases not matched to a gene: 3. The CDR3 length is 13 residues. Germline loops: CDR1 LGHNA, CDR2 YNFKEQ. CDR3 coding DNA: TGTGCCAGCAGCTCCGACAGGGACACTGAAGCTTTCTTT. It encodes CASSSDRDTEAFF.

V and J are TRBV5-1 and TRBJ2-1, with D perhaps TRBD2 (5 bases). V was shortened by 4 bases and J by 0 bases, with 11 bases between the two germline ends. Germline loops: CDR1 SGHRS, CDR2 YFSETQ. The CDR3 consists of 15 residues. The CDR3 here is CASSAGLSSYNEQFF. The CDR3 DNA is TGCGCCAGCAGCGCCGGACTGAGCTCCTACAATGAGCAGTTCTTC.

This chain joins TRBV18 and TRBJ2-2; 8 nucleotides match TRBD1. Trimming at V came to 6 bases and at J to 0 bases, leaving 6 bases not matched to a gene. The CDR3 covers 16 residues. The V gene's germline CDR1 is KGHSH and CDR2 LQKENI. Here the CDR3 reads CASSAGQGSNTGELFF. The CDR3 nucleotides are TGTGCCAGCTCCGCCGGACAGGGATCGAACACCGGGGAGCTGTTTTTT.

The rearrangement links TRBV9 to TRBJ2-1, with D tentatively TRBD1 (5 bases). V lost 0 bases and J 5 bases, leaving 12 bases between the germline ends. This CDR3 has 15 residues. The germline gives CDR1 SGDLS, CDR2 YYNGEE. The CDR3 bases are TGTGCCAGCAGCGTAGCTCCCAGGGTAAACAATGAGCAGTTCTTC. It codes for CASSVAPRVNNEQFF.

CDR3 nucleotide sequence: TGTGCCACCAGTGGAGGTGGAATGAGCACAGATACGCAGTATTTT. Protein sequence: CATSGGGMSTDTQYF. The rearrangement joins TRBV24-1 to TRBJ2-3, with no clear D. This CDR3 has 15 amino acids. Germline V gives CDR1 KGHDR, CDR2 SFDVKD. V was pared by 5 bases and J by 0 bases, with 11 bases between.

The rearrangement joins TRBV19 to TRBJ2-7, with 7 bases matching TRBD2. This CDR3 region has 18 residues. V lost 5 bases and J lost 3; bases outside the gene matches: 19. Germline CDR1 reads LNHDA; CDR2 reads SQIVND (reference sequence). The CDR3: CASSLSLATSPLGYEQYF. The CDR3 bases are TGTGCCAGTAGTCTCTCCTTAGCGACTAGCCCACTCGGCTACGAGCAGTACTTC.

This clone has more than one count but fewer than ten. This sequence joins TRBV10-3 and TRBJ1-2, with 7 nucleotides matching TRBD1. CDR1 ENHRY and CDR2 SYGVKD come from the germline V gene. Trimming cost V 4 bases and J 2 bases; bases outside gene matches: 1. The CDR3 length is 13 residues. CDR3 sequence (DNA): TGTGCCATCAGTGGGGACAGAAACTATGGCTACACCTTC. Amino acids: CAISGDRNYGYTF.

The CDR3 region is CASSDGSATGELFF. Written as DNA, the CDR3 is TGTGCCAGCAGTGACGGTAGTGCCACCGGGGAGCTGTTTTTT. The chain links TRBV6-4 to TRBJ2-2; D remains ambiguous. The germline V gene has CDR1 MRHNA and CDR2 SNTAGT. V gave up 2 bases and J gave up 4 bases, with 8 bases separating them. There are 14 residues in the CDR3.

This CDR3 is CASARDRDQPQHF. CDR3 coding DNA: TGTGCCAGCGCAAGGGACAGGGATCAGCCCCAGCATTTT. The rearrangement joins TRBV6-5 to TRBJ1-5; 9 bases match TRBD1. The V gene's germline CDR1 is MNHEY and CDR2 SVGAGI. The CDR3 covers 13 residues. The V gene end was trimmed by 8 bases and the J gene end by 5 bases; junction bases not matched to a gene: 4.

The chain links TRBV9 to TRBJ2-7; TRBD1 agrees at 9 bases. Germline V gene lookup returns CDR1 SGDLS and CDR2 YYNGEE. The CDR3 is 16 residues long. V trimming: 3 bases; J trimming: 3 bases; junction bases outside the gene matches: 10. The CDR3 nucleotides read TGTGCCAGCAGCGCCGGGGAGGGACAGGGACTCTACGAGCAGTACTTC. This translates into CASSAGEGQGLYEQYF.

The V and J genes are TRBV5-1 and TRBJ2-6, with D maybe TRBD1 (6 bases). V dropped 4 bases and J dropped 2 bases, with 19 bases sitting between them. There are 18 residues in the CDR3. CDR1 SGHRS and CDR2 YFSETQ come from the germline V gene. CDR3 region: CASSPDTGKTTGANVLTF. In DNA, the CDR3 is TGCGCCAGCAGCCCGGACACAGGGAAGACAACTGGGGCCAACGTCCTGACTTTC.

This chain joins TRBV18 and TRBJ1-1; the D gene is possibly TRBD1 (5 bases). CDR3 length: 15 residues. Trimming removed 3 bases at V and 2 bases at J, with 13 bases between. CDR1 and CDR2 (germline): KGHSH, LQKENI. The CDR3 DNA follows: TGTGCCAGCTCACCCGTTCTAAGGGGTAACACTGAAGCTTTCTTT. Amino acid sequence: CASSPVLRGNTEAFF. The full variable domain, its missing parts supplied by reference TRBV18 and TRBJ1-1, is NAGVMQNPRHLVRRRGQEARLRCSPMKGHSHVYWYRQLPEEGLKFMVYLQKENIIDESGMPKERFSAEFPKEGPSILRIQQVVRGDSAAYFCASSPVLRGNTEAFFGQGTRLTVV.

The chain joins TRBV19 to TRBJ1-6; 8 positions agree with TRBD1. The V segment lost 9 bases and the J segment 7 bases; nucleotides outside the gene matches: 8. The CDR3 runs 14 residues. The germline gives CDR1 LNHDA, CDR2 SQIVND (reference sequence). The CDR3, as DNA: TGTGCCAGCCAACGGACAGGGCAGAATTCACCCCTCCACTTT. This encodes CASQRTGQNSPLHF.

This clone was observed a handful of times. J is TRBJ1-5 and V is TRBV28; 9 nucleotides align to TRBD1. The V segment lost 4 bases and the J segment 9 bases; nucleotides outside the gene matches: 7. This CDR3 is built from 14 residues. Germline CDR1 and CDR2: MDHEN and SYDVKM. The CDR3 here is CASSSGQGYLPQHF. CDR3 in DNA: TGTGCCAGCAGTTCAGGACAGGGGTATTTGCCCCAGCATTTT.